The 17 T cell receptor beta chains below were found in one sample sequenced in a study of blood T cells in healthy people across ages. With a J-beta primer mix and a sample-barcoded 5' primer, a second PCR ran 7 to 11 cycles. One entry per CDR3 protein, called by TCRdb with MiXCR from the 5' RACE reads. The sample holds approximately 900,000 distinct CDR3 sequences; approximately 32% are singletons and the top ten take more than 8.5%. A further study also used this sample, focusing on T cells of mothers and their children.

Sequences were obtained from blood. These receptors all come from a middle-aged woman in good health.

The chain recombines TRBV7-2 with TRBJ2-1, with TRBD1 matching over 11 bases. The ends lost 4 bases at V and 12 bases at J; junction bases unmatched: 8. The CDR3 totals 14 residues. Germline CDR1 is SGHTA and CDR2 is FQGNSA. CDR3 region: CASSSGQGVHVQFF. CDR3 coding DNA: TGTGCCAGCAGCTCGGGACAGGGGGTCCATGTGCAGTTCTTC.

Comment on this clonotype: The germline gene is not matched at one end of the junction; a read error may be the cause. This chain uses TRBV7-7 with TRBJ2-5, with D uncertain. CDR3 size: 16 residues. Germline CDR1 is SSHAT and CDR2 is FNYEAQ (reference sequence). This CDR3 reads CASSLHPVRRFETQYF. As DNA, the CDR3 is TGTGCTAGCAGCTTACACCCGGTTAGGAGATTCGAGACCCAGTACTTC.

In regard to this clonotype: A clone one base away is much larger, so this may be a read error. The CDR3 carries no conserved terminal phenylalanine or tryptophan, so it likely arises from a read error. The V call is TRBV29-1, the J call TRBJ2-1; 11 bases are shared with TRBD2. CDR3 size: 16 residues. Trimming removed 6 bases from V and 0 bases from J; junction bases left unmatched: 7. Germline CDR1 is SQVTM and CDR2 is ANQGSEA. The chain's CDR3 is CSVYLAGGPSYNEQFL. CDR3 DNA sequence: TGCAGCGTCTACTTAGCGGGGGGGCCCTCCTACAATGAGCAGTTCTTA.

The chain carries TRBV11-2 and TRBJ1-2, with D perhaps TRBD1 (6 bases). Trimming removed 3 bases at V and 4 bases at J, with 33 bases between. Germline V gene lookup returns CDR1 SGHAT and CDR2 FQNNGV. This CDR3 region has 21 residues. CDR3 DNA: TGTGCCAGCAGCTTTAGAGGGGGAGTTGGTGACAGGTCGATCTCTAGCTATGGCTACACCTTC. Protein: CASSFRGGVGDRSISSYGYTF.

V is TRBV6-6 and J is TRBJ1-5, with 10 bases lining up with TRBD1. The V segment lost 6 bases and the J segment 9 bases; nucleotides outside the gene matches: 14. The V gene's germline CDR1 is MNHNY and CDR2 SVGAGI (reference sequence). There are 16 residues in the CDR3. In DNA, the CDR3 is TGTGCCAGCAGGACCTCCGGGGACAGGGGAGGTCCGCCCCAGCATTTT. The encoded protein is CASRTSGDRGGPPQHF.

The chain combines TRBV3-1 with TRBJ2-5, with TRBD2 matching 16 bases. The end of the DNA fits TRBJ2-7 better, so the J call may be wrong. The CDR3 sequence is 16 residues long. Germline CDR1 reads LGHDT; CDR2 reads YNNKEL (reference sequence). As DNA, the CDR3 is TGTGCCAGCAGAATGGGACTAGCGGGGGGGATCGGCGAGCAGTACTTC. Encoded protein: CASRMGLAGGIGEQYF.

In its sample, this clonotype was seen many times. J is TRBJ2-1 and V is TRBV7-9, with 13 bases fitting TRBD2. The ends lost 0 bases at V and 7 bases at J; junction bases unmatched: 6. CDR1 and CDR2 from the germline V gene are SEHNR and FQNEAQ (reference sequence). The CDR3 is made up of 17 amino acids. CDR3 bases: TGTGCCAGCAGCTTAGCCCACGGGACTAGCGGGGATAATGAGCAGTTCTTC. Translation: CASSLAHGTSGDNEQFF.

There are many counts of this clonotype. The chain employs TRBV4-3 and TRBJ2-6; D gene unclear. Trimming removed 2 bases at V and 0 bases at J, with 11 bases between. There are 17 residues in the CDR3. Germline V gives CDR1 LGHNA, CDR2 YSLEER. The CDR3, as DNA: TGCGCCAGCAGCCAACACCCGAGCAACTCTGGGGCCAACGTCCTGACTTTC. This sequence encodes CASSQHPSNSGANVLTF.

The chain recombines TRBV29-1 with TRBJ2-5, with D possibly TRBD2 on 6 matching bases. This CDR3 comprises 14 residues. Germline V gives CDR1 SQVTM, CDR2 ANQGSEA. V dropped 7 bases and J dropped 5 bases, with 20 bases sitting between them. The CDR3 region is CSDALTVRGETQYF. The CDR3 DNA reads as TGCAGCGACGCTCTGACAGTACGGGGGGAGACCCAGTACTTC.

The chain has TRBV20-1 and TRBJ2-5, with D maybe TRBD1 (6 bases). The J call may not be correct, given that the DNA end is closer to TRBJ2-7. The CDR3 extends over 12 amino acids. Per the germline V gene, CDR1 is DFQATT and CDR2 is SNEGSKA (reference sequence). The CDR3 sequence is CSARQGYYEQYF. The CDR3 DNA reads as TGCAGTGCTAGACAGGGGTACTACGAGCAGTACTTC.

The chain recombines TRBV3-1 with TRBJ2-5; D possibly corresponds to TRBD1 (6 bases). Germline V gene sequence: CDR1 LGHDT, CDR2 YNNKEL (reference sequence). V lost 3 bases and J 2 bases, leaving 13 bases between the germline ends. The length of the CDR3 is 15 residues. The CDR3 loop is CASSHRRQEQETQYF. The DNA for the CDR3 is TGTGCCAGCAGCCATCGGAGACAGGAACAAGAGACCCAGTACTTC.

About this clonotype itself: A read error may be the cause here, since a much bigger clone is one base away. This chain's CDR3 is CASSEGPSADTQYF. CDR3 in DNA: TGTGCCAGCAGCGAGGGACCTAGCGCAGATACGCAGTATTTT. The chain combines TRBV6-4 with TRBJ2-3; TRBD2 might be the D (6 bases). CDR1 MRHNA and CDR2 SNTAGT come from the germline V gene. This CDR3 has 14 amino acids. Trimming left V 6 bases short and J 4 bases short, with 14 bases between.

This clonotype has only a few counts. The gene calls are TRBV7-2 and TRBJ2-5; 7 bases align to TRBD2. This CDR3 region has 13 residues. Germline trimming cut 3 bases from V and 11 bases from J; bases unmatched to any gene: 9. The V gene's germline CDR1 is SGHTA and CDR2 FQGNSA. Here the CDR3 DNA reads TGTGCCAGCAGCTTCAGGGAGGGTAATGAGCAGTACTTC. Protein: CASSFREGNEQYF.

The rearrangement joins TRBV4-3 to TRBJ1-2; D gene uncertain. V was trimmed by 6 bases and J by 9 bases, leaving 11 bases between them. This CDR3 has 11 amino acids. Germline V CDR1 and CDR2: LGHNA, YSLEER. CDR3 DNA sequence: TGCGCCAGCAGATCCACGGGGAGCTACACCTTC. It encodes CASRSTGSYTF.

Comment on this clonotype: The junction and the germline gene differ at one end; a read error may be behind it. The V and J genes are TRBV5-1 and TRBJ2-5; D might be TRBD2 (6 bases). The better agreement between TRBJ2-7 and the DNA end casts doubt on the J call. The CDR3 contains 15 residues. CDR1 and CDR2 (germline): SGHRS, YFSETQ. Here the CDR3 reads CAGSPTGSDFYEQYF. CDR3 DNA sequence: TGCGCCGGCAGTCCCACCGGGAGCGATTTCTACGAGCAGTACTTC.

The genes are TRBV9 and TRBJ1-2; D is unresolved. CDR1 and CDR2 (germline): SGDLS, YYNGEE. This CDR3 is 14 amino acids long. Trimming shortened V by 0 bases and J by 3 bases, and 9 bases separated the two germline ends. The CDR3 reads CASSVGLWDYGYTF. In nucleotides, the CDR3 is TGTGCCAGCAGCGTAGGTCTTTGGGACTATGGCTACACCTTC. The full variable domain, in which reference TRBV9 and TRBJ1-2 provide the parts outside the CDR3, is DSGVTQTPKHLITATGQRVTLRCSPRSGDLSVYWYQQSLDQGLQFLIQYYNGEERAKGNILERFSAQQFPDLHSELNLSSLELGDSALYFCASSVGLWDYGYTFGSGTRLTVV.

The sample holds many counts of this clonotype. The chain is built from TRBV5-1 and TRBJ1-1; the D is unclear. Germline CDR1 SGHRS, CDR2 YFSETQ. The CDR3 contains 14 residues. V was shortened by 3 bases and J by 7 bases, with 16 bases between the two germline ends. The CDR3 reads CASSYPRDGDEAFF. Here the CDR3 DNA reads TGCGCCAGCAGCTACCCGCGGGATGGCGATGAAGCTTTCTTT.